This TCR beta chain was captured by sequencing in a study of CD8 T cells in ankylosing spondylitis. CDR1 and CDR2 from the germline V gene are LNHNV and YYDKDF (reference sequence). The germline V and J ends were trimmed by 8 bases and 5 bases, with 19 bases remaining between them. This CDR3 has 15 amino acids. There are a few counts of this clonotype. TCRdb used MiXCR to reprocess the 5' RACE reads, holding one entry per CDR3 protein. The sample comprises hundreds of thousands of distinct CDR3 sequences, around 24% of which are singletons, and less than 8.5% rests with the top ten. The sequenced sample was blood, either unsorted or a sorted T cell fraction (not recorded which). This TCR was recovered from a male donor with ankylosing spondylitis or in good health (not recorded which). This chain links TRBV15 with TRBJ2-1, with D perhaps matching TRBD1 or TRBD2 (5 bases each). CDR3 bases: TGTGCCACCTCGTATGGGGGAGTAAGGGACAATGAGCAGTTCTTC. This sequence encodes CATSYGGVRDNEQFF. Supplemented by reference TRBV15 and TRBJ2-1, the full variable domain reads DAMVIQNPRYQVTQFGKPVTLSCSQTLNHNVMYWYQQKSSQAPKLLFHYYDKDFNNEADTPDNFQSRRPNTSFCFLDIRSPGLGDTAMYLCATSYGGVRDNEQFFGPGTRLTVL.